The rows below give T cell receptor beta chains drawn from one sample of a study of T cell repertoires in cytomegalovirus infection. MiXCR, applied by TCRdb to the reads, yields one record per CDR3 protein. The sample lists hundreds of thousands of distinct CDR3 sequences; less than 35% were seen once. No antigen has been assigned to these receptors. The source material was cultured CD8+ T cells from PBMCs, sampled from culture after CMV antigen stimulation. The source is a human donor in good health (CMV status not recorded). Some clones in this sample may be carry-over from other donors' samples. Each CDR3 is given with its conserved first and last residue. The D gene is left open where the match is weak. A clone size is listed for some rows: how often the clone was seen (once, few, many), or a class if it is expanded.

J: TRBJ1-1
size: few
D: .
V: TRBV6-2/TRBV6-3
CDR3: CASSSTRGNTEAFF
DNA: TGTGCCAGCAGTTCCACAAGGGGGAACACTGAAGCTTTCTTT

J: TRBJ2-7
size: .
D: .
V: TRBV19
CDR3: CASSTNEHHEQYF
DNA: TGTGCCAGTAGTACAAACGAGCACCACGAGCAGTACTTC

J: TRBJ2-1
size: few
D: TRBD2
V: TRBV5-6
CDR3: CASSLAGEGSYNEQFF
DNA: TGTGCCAGCAGTTTGGCGGGGGAAGGCTCCTACAATGAGCAGTTCTTC

J: TRBJ2-6
size: few
D: .
V: TRBV10-3
CDR3: CAIIDTGANVLTF
DNA: TGTGCCATCATTGATACTGGGGCCAACGTCCTGACTTTC

J: TRBJ1-6
size: .
D: TRBD1
V: TRBV12-3/TRBV12-4
CDR3: CASSPDRGAPLHF
DNA: TGTGCCAGCAGTCCTGACAGGGGTGCACCCCTCCACTTT

J: TRBJ2-7
size: .
D: .
V: TRBV6-1
CDR3: CASSEASAYEQYF
DNA: TGTGCCAGCAGTGAAGCTTCGGCCTACGAGCAGTACTTC

J: TRBJ2-1
size: few
D: TRBD2
V: TRBV6-2/TRBV6-3
CDR3: CASSYSKSSGAYNEQFF
DNA: TGTGCCAGCAGTTACTCAAAGTCCAGCGGGGCCTACAATGAGCAGTTCTTC

J: TRBJ1-2
size: few
D: TRBD1
V: TRBV7-2
CDR3: CASSLGRGTYGYTF
DNA: TGTGCCAGCAGCTTGGGCAGGGGGACTTATGGCTACACCTTC

J: TRBJ1-2
size: .
D: .
V: TRBV12-3/TRBV12-4
CDR3: CASSISSPGGYTF
DNA: TGTGCCAGCAGTATCAGCAGTCCCGGGGGCTACACCTTC

J: TRBJ2-7
size: few
D: .
V: TRBV7-9
CDR3: CASSYRDEGIYEQYF
DNA: TGTGCCAGCAGCTACCGGGACGAAGGGATCTACGAGCAGTACTTC

J: TRBJ2-5
size: few
D: .
V: TRBV27
CDR3: CASSLKGRTRETQYF
DNA: TGTGCCAGCAGTTTAAAGGGCAGGACGAGAGAGACCCAGTACTTC

J: TRBJ1-1
size: .
D: .
V: TRBV6-6
CDR3: CASSYSTGPRPTEAFF
DNA: TGTGCCAGCAGTTACTCGACAGGACCCCGGCCCACTGAAGCTTTCTTT

J: TRBJ1-1
size: once
D: .
V: TRBV19
CDR3: CASSTINTNTEAFF
DNA: TGTGCCAGTAGTACCATAAATACGAACACTGAAGCTTTCTTT

J: TRBJ2-1
size: few
D: .
V: TRBV2
CDR3: CASSDLTFVSSYNEQFF
DNA: TGTGCCAGCAGTGATCTAACATTCGTAAGCTCCTACAATGAGCAGTTCTTC